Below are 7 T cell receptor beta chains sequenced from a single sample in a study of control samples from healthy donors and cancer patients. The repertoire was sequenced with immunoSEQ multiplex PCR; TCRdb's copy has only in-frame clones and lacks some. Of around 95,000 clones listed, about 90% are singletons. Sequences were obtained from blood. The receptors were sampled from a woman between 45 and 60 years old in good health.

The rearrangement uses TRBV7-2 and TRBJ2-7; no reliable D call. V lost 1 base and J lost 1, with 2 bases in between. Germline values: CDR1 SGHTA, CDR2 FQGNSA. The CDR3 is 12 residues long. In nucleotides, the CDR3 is TGTGCCAGCAGCTTAGGGTCCTACGAGCAGTACTTC. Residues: CASSLGSYEQYF.

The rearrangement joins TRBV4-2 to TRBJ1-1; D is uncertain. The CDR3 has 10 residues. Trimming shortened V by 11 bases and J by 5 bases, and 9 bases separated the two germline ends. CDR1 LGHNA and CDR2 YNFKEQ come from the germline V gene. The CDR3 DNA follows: TGTGCCGCCGGAGGGACTGAAGCTTTCTTT. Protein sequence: CAAGGTEAFF.

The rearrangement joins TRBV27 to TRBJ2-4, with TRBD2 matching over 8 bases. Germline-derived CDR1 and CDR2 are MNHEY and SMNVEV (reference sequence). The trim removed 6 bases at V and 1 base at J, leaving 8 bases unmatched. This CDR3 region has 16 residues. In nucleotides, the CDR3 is TGTGCCAGCAGATCGGCGGGGGGAATTGCCAAAAACATTCAGTACTTC. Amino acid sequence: CASRSAGGIAKNIQYF.

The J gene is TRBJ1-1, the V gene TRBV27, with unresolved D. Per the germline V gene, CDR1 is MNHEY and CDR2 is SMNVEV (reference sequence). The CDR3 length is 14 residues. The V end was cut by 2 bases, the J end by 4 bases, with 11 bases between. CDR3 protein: CASSLRMGFTEAFF. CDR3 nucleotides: TGTGCCAGCAGTTTACGGATGGGGTTCACTGAAGCTTTCTTT.

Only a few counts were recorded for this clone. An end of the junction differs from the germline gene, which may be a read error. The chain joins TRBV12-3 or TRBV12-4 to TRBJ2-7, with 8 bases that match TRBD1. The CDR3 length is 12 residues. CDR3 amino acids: CASSQDRDTYAF. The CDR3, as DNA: TGTGCCAGCAGCCAGGACAGGGACACATACGCCTTC.

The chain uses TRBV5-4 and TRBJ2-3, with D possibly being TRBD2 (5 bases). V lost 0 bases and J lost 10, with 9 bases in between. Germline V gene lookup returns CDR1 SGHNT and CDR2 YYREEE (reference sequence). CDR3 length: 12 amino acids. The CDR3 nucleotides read TGTGCCAGCAGCTTGGGAGGGCCGGCGCAGTATTTT. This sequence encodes CASSLGGPAQYF.

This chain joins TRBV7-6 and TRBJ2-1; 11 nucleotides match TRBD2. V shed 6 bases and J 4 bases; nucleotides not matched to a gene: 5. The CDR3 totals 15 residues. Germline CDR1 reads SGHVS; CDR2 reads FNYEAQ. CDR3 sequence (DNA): TGTGCCAGCAGGTCACTAGCGGGGGAGTACAATGAGCAGTTCTTC. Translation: CASRSLAGEYNEQFF.